The 13 T cell receptor beta chains listed next were all sequenced from one sample in a study of vaccination and CD4 T cells after COVID-19. These receptors' antigens are unknown. At the Johns Hopkins FTIC core, DNA taken from cultured CD4+ T cells was sequenced by way of the Oncomine TCR Beta short-read assay. TCRdb used MiXCR to reprocess the PCR reads, holding one entry per CDR3 protein. The repertoire includes fewer than 13,000 distinct CDR3 sequences, 66% of them detected once, and 26% sits in the top ten. The treatment was: approximately 10-day PBMC culture with coronavirus spike peptide pools or control peptides (ViraFEST assay). The sample comprised CD4+ T cells from blood, cultured in vitro. These receptor sequences come from a human donor who had recovered from COVID-19.

This chain uses TRBV5-1 with TRBJ1-6; TRBD1 is a possible D gene (6 bases). The germline CDR1 and CDR2 sequences are SGHRS and YFSETQ. CDR3 length: 16 residues. Trimming pared 4 bases from V and 5 bases from J, leaving 16 bases between. The CDR3 DNA is TGCGCCAGCAGCCTAGCAGGGACACCCAATAATTCACCCCTCCACTTT. Protein product: CASSLAGTPNNSPLHF.

This clonotype has only a few counts. This sequence joins TRBV6-1 and TRBJ1-2, with D hard to call. CDR1 is MNHNS and CDR2 is SASEGT in the germline V gene. The V end lost 3 bases, the J end lost 0 bases, and 11 bases lay between the germline ends. CDR3 length: 15 residues. CDR3 bases: TGTGCCAGCAGTGACCTCGGGTTAGCTAACTATGGCTACACCTTC. This sequence encodes CASSDLGLANYGYTF.

The chain joins TRBV7-2 to TRBJ2-3; 8 positions agree with TRBD1. The junction had 9 bases not matched to a gene; V was cut back by 5 bases and J by 5 bases. Germline V gives CDR1 SGHTA, CDR2 FQGNSA. The CDR3 loop spans 15 amino acids. This CDR3 reads CASSPQGVREDTQYF. The CDR3 DNA reads as TGTGCCAGCAGCCCACAGGGGGTCCGGGAAGATACGCAGTATTTT.

This clonotype has just a few counts. The chain couples TRBV20-1 to TRBJ1-4, with D uncertain. The CDR3 runs to 13 residues. Per the germline V gene, CDR1 is DFQATT and CDR2 is SNEGSKA (reference sequence). V was clipped by 2 bases and J by 4 bases, with 8 bases between them. Here the CDR3 DNA reads TGCAGTGCTAGATACGGGGTTAATGAAAAACTGTTTTTT. This codes for CSARYGVNEKLFF.

The J gene is TRBJ1-5, the V gene TRBV7-6; 11 nucleotides agree with TRBD1. The ends lost 5 bases at V and 5 bases at J; junction bases unmatched: 5. There are 15 residues in the CDR3. CDR1 is SGHVS, CDR2 FNYEAQ, per germline. CDR3 nucleotides: TGTGCCAGCAGCCTCGGACAGGGGGCATATCAGCCCCAGCATTTT. Residues: CASSLGQGAYQPQHF.

The CDR3 DNA reads TGTGCCAGCAGCTTAGAATCACCCCTATCACTCGGCTACACCTTC. It encodes CASSLESPLSLGYTF. This chain connects TRBV7-9 to TRBJ1-2, with D hard to call. Germline V gene sequence: CDR1 SEHNR, CDR2 FQNEAQ (reference sequence). CDR3 length equals 15 residues. V lost 1 base and J lost 8, with 17 bases in between.

The rearrangement joins TRBV2 to TRBJ1-1; a possible D gene is TRBD1 (6 bases). Between the trimmed V and J ends, which lost 3 bases and 4 bases, there was a span of 15 bases. Germline-derived CDR1 and CDR2 are SNHLY and FYNNEI. The CDR3 spans 15 residues. CDR3 sequence: CASSEVGGQGTEAFF. The CDR3 DNA is TGTGCCAGCAGTGAGGTTGGGGGGCAGGGCACTGAAGCTTTCTTT.

This rearrangement joins TRBV20-1 to TRBJ1-2, with 7 bases fitting TRBD1. V was pared by 6 bases and J by 3 bases, with 7 bases of the junction left unmatched. The germline CDR1 and CDR2 sequences are DFQATT and SNEGSKA (reference sequence). The CDR3 extends over 13 amino acids. CDR3 DNA sequence: TGCAGTGCCGACAACAGGGGTGACTATGGCTACACCTTC. Translating gives CSADNRGDYGYTF.

The chain uses TRBV20-1 and TRBJ1-5; 7 nucleotides align to TRBD1. CDR1 DFQATT and CDR2 SNEGSKA come from the germline V gene (reference sequence). The CDR3 spans 13 residues. V lost 6 bases to trimming and J lost 4 bases; unmatched junction nucleotides: 6. The CDR3 here is CSATGTANQPQHF. CDR3 bases: TGCAGTGCCACCGGGACAGCGAATCAGCCCCAGCATTTT.

This chain links TRBV20-1 with TRBJ1-2, with TRBD1 matching over 8 bases. CDR1 is DFQATT and CDR2 is SNEGSKA in the germline V gene (reference sequence). V gave up 3 bases and J gave up 4 bases; unmatched junction bases: 13. The CDR3 spans 16 residues. The CDR3 coding sequence is TGCAGTGCTAGGGTGACAGGGGAGAGGTCGGTCTATGGCTACACCTTC. Translation gives CSARVTGERSVYGYTF.

V usage is TRBV11-2 and J usage is TRBJ1-3; no firm D call. Looked up from germline, CDR1 is SGHAT and CDR2 is FQNNGV. CDR3 length: 14 amino acids. Trimming removed 4 bases at V and 0 bases at J, with 7 bases between. CDR3 DNA: TGTGCCAGCAGCTCCACCACCTCTGGAAACACCATATATTTT. Translated, it gives CASSSTTSGNTIYF.

The chain has TRBV18 and TRBJ1-2, with D uncertain. CDR3 size: 14 residues. The V gene's germline CDR1 is KGHSH and CDR2 LQKENI. The V end lost 5 bases, the J end lost 1 base, and 11 bases lay between the germline ends. The CDR3 sequence: CASSDGRGNYGYTF. CDR3 nucleotides: TGTGCCAGCTCAGACGGACGGGGTAACTATGGCTACACCTTC.

V usage is TRBV30 and J usage is TRBJ1-1; D may be TRBD1 (6 bases). Germline loops: CDR1 GTSNPN, CDR2 SVGIG (reference sequence). V was trimmed by 1 base and J by 6 bases, leaving 12 bases between them. The CDR3 has 13 residues. The CDR3 nucleotides read TGTGCCTGGAGTGGACAGGCCAACGCTGAAGCTTTCTTT. Translating it yields CAWSGQANAEAFF.